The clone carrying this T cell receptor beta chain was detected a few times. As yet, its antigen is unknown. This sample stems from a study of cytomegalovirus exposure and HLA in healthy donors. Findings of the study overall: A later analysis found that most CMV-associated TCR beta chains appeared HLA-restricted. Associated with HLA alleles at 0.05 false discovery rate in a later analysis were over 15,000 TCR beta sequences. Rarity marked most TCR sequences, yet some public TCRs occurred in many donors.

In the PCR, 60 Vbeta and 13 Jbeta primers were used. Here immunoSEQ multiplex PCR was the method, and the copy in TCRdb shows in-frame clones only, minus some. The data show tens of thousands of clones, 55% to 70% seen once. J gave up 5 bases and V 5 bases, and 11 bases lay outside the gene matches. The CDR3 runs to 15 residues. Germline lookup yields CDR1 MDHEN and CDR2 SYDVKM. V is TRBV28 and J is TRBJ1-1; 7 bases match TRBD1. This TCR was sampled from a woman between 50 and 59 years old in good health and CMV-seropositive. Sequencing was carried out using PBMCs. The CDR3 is CASSPTTGYVTEAFF. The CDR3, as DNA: TGTGCCAGCAGTCCGACGACAGGGTACGTAACTGAAGCTTTCTTT.